What follows are 24 T cell receptor beta chains derived from one specimen sequenced in a study of shared clonotypes between healthy human individuals. Assay: immunoSEQ multiplex PCR; the TCRdb copy retains only in-frame clones and omits some. Of about 2.3 million clones detected, 93% appear once; the ten largest clones hold roughly 0.36%. What was sequenced was naive CD4+ T cells from PBMCs. Subset noted: CD45RA+ positively selected. Source of these receptors: a man between 18 and 35 years old in good health. Some clones in this sample may be carry-over from other donors' samples.

This chain links TRBV11-2 with TRBJ2-7, with 8 bases matching TRBD1. Trimming cost V 1 base and J 0 bases; bases outside gene matches: 2. This CDR3 is 15 amino acids long. CDR1 and CDR2 (germline): SGHAT, FQNNGV. The CDR3 loop is CASSLAGQASYEQYF. For the CDR3, the DNA is TGTGCCAGCAGCTTAGCGGGACAGGCCTCCTACGAGCAGTACTTC.

V is TRBV4-2 and J is TRBJ1-1, with a tentative D call TRBD1 (5 bases). This CDR3 comprises 16 residues. Trimming removed 0 bases from V and 1 base from J, with 12 bases in between. Germline CDR1 is LGHNA and CDR2 is YNFKEQ. CDR3: CASSQDQGLPNTEAFF. The DNA of the CDR3 is TGTGCCAGCAGCCAAGACCAGGGACTGCCGAACACTGAAGCTTTCTTT.

The chain has TRBV5-1 and TRBJ1-1, with D perhaps matching TRBD1 (5 bases). Per the germline V gene, CDR1 is SGHRS and CDR2 is YFSETQ. The CDR3 contains 13 residues. V dropped 3 bases and J dropped 10 bases, with 16 bases sitting between them. CDR3 in DNA: TGCGCCAGCAGCTCCGGGACCCCCCTCGGAGCTTTCTTT. This translates into CASSSGTPLGAFF.

J is TRBJ1-5 and V is TRBV19; no clear D gene. The CDR3 contains 13 residues. The V end lost 5 bases, the J end lost 9 bases, and 14 bases lay between the germline ends. The germline V gene has CDR1 LNHDA and CDR2 SQIVND (reference sequence). Here the CDR3 DNA reads TGTGCCAGTAGTGCAACCTGGACCCCGCCCCAGCATTTT. Translation gives CASSATWTPPQHF.

Details on this clone: Germline is not matched at one junction end, which may reflect a read error. The genes are TRBV6-1 and TRBJ1-1; TRBD1 agrees at 11 bases. This CDR3 is built from 11 residues. Germline CDR1 MNHNS, CDR2 SASEGT. CDR3 sequence reads: CASSAGTGGSF. In DNA, the CDR3 is TGTGCCAGCAGTGCCGGGACAGGGGGATCGTTT.

The chain joins TRBV29-1 to TRBJ1-2; tentative D call: TRBD1 (5 bases). The CDR3 runs 11 residues. V shed 6 bases and J shed 9 bases, with 14 bases lying between them. Germline V CDR1 and CDR2: SQVTM, ANQGSEA. The CDR3 here is CSVLDGGSYTF. The CDR3 nucleotides are TGCAGCGTCCTAGACGGGGGTAGCTACACCTTC.

The CDR3 sequence: CASSGFEGFKYNEQFF. In nucleotides, the CDR3 is TGTGCCAGCAGTGGGTTTGAGGGATTTAAGTACAATGAGCAGTTCTTC. The gene calls are TRBV6-1 and TRBJ2-1, with D possibly being TRBD2 (5 bases). This CDR3 spans 16 amino acids. The germline V gene encodes CDR1 MNHNS and CDR2 SASEGT. Trimming stripped 4 bases from V and 4 bases from J, with 17 bases between.

The chain recombines TRBV5-1 with TRBJ1-4; D perhaps matches TRBD1 (5 bases). Per the germline V gene, CDR1 is SGHRS and CDR2 is YFSETQ. V shed 7 bases and J shed 0 bases, with 10 bases lying between them. The CDR3 consists of 14 residues. The CDR3 bases are TGCGCCAGCCGACAGCTTGCAACTAATGAAAAACTGTTTTTT. Its protein product is CASRQLATNEKLFF.

This chain uses TRBV27 with TRBJ2-3, with D possibly being TRBD1 (6 bases). The germline gives CDR1 MNHEY, CDR2 SMNVEV (reference sequence). The V end lost 5 bases, the J end lost 4 bases, and 13 bases lay between the germline ends. The CDR3 is made up of 14 amino acids. Here the CDR3 DNA reads TGTGCCAGCAGTCGGGACATCAAGCCAGATACGCAGTATTTT. This encodes CASSRDIKPDTQYF.

J is TRBJ2-1 and V is TRBV4-3; D gene unclear. Germline V gene lookup returns CDR1 LGHNA and CDR2 YSLEER. The V and J ends lost 2 bases and 1 base respectively, with 6 bases between them. CDR3 length equals 14 residues. CDR3 in amino acids: CASSQRWSYNEQFF. CDR3 nucleotides: TGCGCCAGCAGCCAACGCTGGTCCTACAATGAGCAGTTCTTC.

The rearrangement uses TRBV7-3 and TRBJ2-2; D may be TRBD2 (6 bases). CDR1 and CDR2 (germline): SGHTA, FQGTGA. The CDR3 runs 15 residues. V dropped 3 bases and J dropped 3 bases, with 11 bases sitting between them. CDR3 nucleotide sequence: TGTGCCAGCAGCTTGCAGCGGGCGGACACCGGGGAGCTGTTTTTT. Its protein is CASSLQRADTGELFF.

A word on this clone: This specimen includes other DNA sequences encoding the same CDR3. The V gene is TRBV28, the J gene TRBJ2-7; possible D gene TRBD1, 5 bases. The germline V gene encodes CDR1 MDHEN and CDR2 SYDVKM. The CDR3 covers 14 residues. Trimming pared 6 bases from V and 0 bases from J, leaving 12 bases between. CDR3 residues: CASSPTRDSYEQYF. CDR3 DNA: TGTGCCAGCAGCCCGACCAGGGACTCCTACGAGCAGTACTTC. The full variable domain, with the rest looked up from reference TRBV28 and TRBJ2-7, is DVKVTQSSRYLVKRTGEKVFLECVQDMDHENMFWYRQDPGLGLRLIYFSYDVKMKEKGDIPEGYSVSREKKERFSLILESASTNQTSMYLCASSPTRDSYEQYFGPGTRLTVT.

This chain links TRBV6-1 with TRBJ2-3; 7 bases line up with TRBD1. This CDR3 contains 15 residues. CDR1 MNHNS and CDR2 SASEGT come from the germline V gene. After removal of 4 bases from V and 4 bases from J, the junction contained 8 bases not matched to a gene. CDR3 region: CASSGQGGLADTQYF. The CDR3 DNA reads TGTGCCAGCAGTGGACAGGGTGGATTGGCAGATACGCAGTATTTT.

The rearrangement links TRBV7-2 to TRBJ1-3, with D possibly matching TRBD1 (6 bases). Germline-derived CDR1 and CDR2 are SGHTA and FQGNSA. V was cut by 2 bases and J by 0 bases, with 11 bases left in between. The length of the CDR3 is 16 residues. CDR3 nucleotides: TGTGCCAGCAGCTTAAAGGGGGACTTCTCTGGAAACACCATATATTTT. This gives the protein CASSLKGDFSGNTIYF. Looking up the rest from reference TRBV7-2 and TRBJ1-3 gives the full variable domain: GAGVSQSPSNKVTEKGKDVELRCDPISGHTALYWYRQSLGQGLEFLIYFQGNSAPDKSGLPSDRFSAERTGGSVSTLTIQRTQQEDSAVYLCASSLKGDFSGNTIYFGEGSWLTVV.

The chain employs TRBV6-5 and TRBJ1-2; 9 bases agree with TRBD1. V was clipped by 5 bases and J by 4 bases; unmatched bases: 5. From germline, CDR1 is MNHEY and CDR2 SVGAGI. This CDR3 has 14 amino acids. DNA for the CDR3: TGTGCCAGCAGTCGGGCGGGACAGGGCTATGGCTACACCTTC. Amino acids: CASSRAGQGYGYTF.

The chain combines TRBV7-9 with TRBJ2-7; 9 nucleotides align to TRBD1. This CDR3 contains 14 residues. Germline CDR1 reads SEHNR; CDR2 reads FQNEAQ (reference sequence). V lost 5 bases and J lost 5; bases outside the gene matches: 7. CDR3 coding DNA: TGTGCCAGCAGCCGTGACAGGGGGGCGCACGAGCAGTACTTC. Translated: CASSRDRGAHEQYF.

This clone is a singleton in its sample. CDR3 nucleotides: TGTGCCAGCAGCCAAACTGGAAACACCATATATTTT. Protein sequence: CASSQTGNTIYF. The chain combines TRBV11-2 with TRBJ1-3; no clear D. CDR3 length equals 12 residues. The germline CDR1 and CDR2 sequences are SGHAT and FQNNGV. V was pared by 5 bases and J by 2 bases, with 4 bases between.

The V call is TRBV6-5, the J call TRBJ2-3, with 7 nucleotides matching TRBD1. With V trimmed by 5 bases and J by 1 base, 6 bases remained unmatched. This CDR3 spans 15 amino acids. CDR1 is MNHEY and CDR2 is SVGAGI in the germline V gene. The CDR3 loop is CASSVRQGGTDTQYF. Here the CDR3 DNA reads TGTGCCAGCAGTGTCAGACAGGGAGGCACAGATACGCAGTATTTT.

The J gene is TRBJ2-1, the V gene TRBV5-6, with 8 bases that match TRBD1. Germline V lookup: CDR1 SGHDT, CDR2 YYEEEE. The trim removed 3 bases at V and 10 bases at J, leaving 15 bases unmatched. There are 16 residues in the CDR3. The DNA for the CDR3 is TGTGCCAGCAGCTCCTACAGGGGGAATCGTTTCTGGGAGCAGTTCTTC. As protein: CASSSYRGNRFWEQFF.

The chain couples TRBV5-1 to TRBJ2-7; possibly TRBD1 for D (6 bases). The germline V gene has CDR1 SGHRS and CDR2 YFSETQ. CDR3 length: 13 residues. Trimming left V 4 bases short and J 5 bases short, with 13 bases between. The CDR3 is CASSVDRGNEQYF. The CDR3 coding sequence is TGCGCCAGCAGCGTGGACAGAGGCAACGAGCAGTACTTC. The full variable domain, its missing parts supplied by reference TRBV5-1 and TRBJ2-7, is KAGVTQTPRYLIKTRGQQVTLSCSPISGHRSVSWYQQTPGQGLQFLFEYFSETQRNKGNFPGRFSGRQFSNSRSEMNVSTLELGDSALYLCASSVDRGNEQYFGPGTRLTVT.

V gene TRBV5-1 combines with J gene TRBJ2-7; perhaps TRBD1 as D (6 bases). Trimming removed 0 bases from V and 5 bases from J, with 18 bases in between. The germline CDR1 and CDR2 sequences are SGHRS and YFSETQ. The CDR3 consists of 16 residues. This chain's CDR3 is CASSLVFRGNLNEQYF. The DNA of the CDR3 is TGCGCCAGCAGCTTGGTCTTCAGGGGAAACCTAAACGAGCAGTACTTC.

This rearrangement joins TRBV11-3 to TRBJ2-1; 8 nucleotides line up with TRBD1. There are 16 residues in the CDR3. Germline V lookup: CDR1 SGHNT, CDR2 YENEEA. Trimming cost V 1 base and J 8 bases; bases outside gene matches: 10. The chain's CDR3 is CASSLAFVQGAHEQFF. CDR3 in DNA: TGTGCCAGCAGCTTAGCCTTCGTCCAGGGGGCGCATGAGCAGTTCTTC. Full variable domain (remainder filled in from reference TRBV11-3 and TRBJ2-1): EAGVVQSPRYKIIEKKQPVAFWCNPISGHNTLYWYLQNLGQGPELLIRYENEEAVDDSQLPKDRFSAERLKGVDSTLKIQPAELGDSAVYLCASSLAFVQGAHEQFFGPGTRLTVL.

This chain uses TRBV20-1 with TRBJ2-7; D is undetermined. Trimming took off 5 bases at V and 8 bases at J, with 10 bases between the two ends. The CDR3 loop spans 10 amino acids. CDR1 and CDR2 (germline): DFQATT, SNEGSKA (reference sequence). This CDR3 reads CSALRAQQYF. The DNA of the CDR3 is TGCAGTGCTCTCCGGGCCCAGCAGTACTTC.

V is TRBV5-1 and J is TRBJ2-3; D remains unclear. This CDR3 region has 16 residues. Germline V gene sequence: CDR1 SGHRS, CDR2 YFSETQ. Trimming took off 4 bases at V and 2 bases at J, with 17 bases between the two ends. This CDR3 reads CASSQLSGRNTDTQYF. CDR3 nucleotide sequence: TGCGCCAGCAGCCAACTGTCGGGCAGGAACACAGATACGCAGTATTTT.